One and the same sample provided the 26 T cell receptor beta chains below, sequenced in a study of T cell responses to AZD1222 COVID-19 vaccine. The table came from immunoSEQ multiplex PCR; TCRdb's copy has only in-frame clones and leaves some out. The table records more than 130,000 clones, about nine tenths of them present only once. This material consisted of peripheral blood, taken on day 0 of AZD1222 vaccination. All receptors come from an adult in good health.

The chain couples TRBV3-1 (or the pseudogene TRBV3-2) to TRBJ1-3; D may be TRBD1 (5 bases). This CDR3 is 16 amino acids long. V lost 0 bases and J lost 2, with 11 bases in between. Germline CDR1 reads LGHDT; CDR2 reads YNNKEL (reference sequence). The CDR3 reads CASSQEATAPGNTIYF. The CDR3 coding sequence is TGTGCCAGCAGCCAAGAGGCGACAGCCCCTGGAAACACCATATATTTT.

V gene TRBV9 combines with J gene TRBJ1-4; D not resolved. Germline V gives CDR1 SGDLS, CDR2 YYNGEE. Trimming shortened V by 4 bases and J by 8 bases, and 6 bases separated the two germline ends. The CDR3 runs to 11 residues. The CDR3 sequence: CASSPGEKLFF. The CDR3, as DNA: TGTGCCAGCAGCCCCGGGGAAAAACTGTTTTTT.

The J gene is TRBJ1-5, the V gene TRBV18, with D possibly matching TRBD1 (6 bases). The CDR3 sequence is 14 residues long. From germline, CDR1 is KGHSH and CDR2 LQKENI. V was clipped by 3 bases and J by 4 bases, with 10 bases between them. CDR3 in amino acids: CASSPGTPNQPQHF. The CDR3 DNA reads TGTGCCAGCTCACCTGGGACACCTAATCAGCCCCAGCATTTT.

This rearrangement joins TRBV5-1 to TRBJ1-6, with 9 bases aligning to TRBD1. This CDR3 contains 15 residues. V lost 0 bases and J lost 6; bases outside the gene matches: 1. The germline CDR1 and CDR2 sequences are SGHRS and YFSETQ. The CDR3 here is CASSLDRGLNSPLHF. The DNA of the CDR3 is TGCGCCAGCAGCTTGGACAGGGGGCTTAATTCACCCCTCCACTTT.

The chain has TRBV7-8 and TRBJ1-2, with TRBD1 matching over 8 bases. The CDR3 has 14 amino acids. J lost 7 bases, V lost 1 base, and 5 bases had no gene match. Germline V lookup: CDR1 SGHVS, CDR2 FQNEAQ. CDR3 nucleotide sequence: TGTGCCAGCAGCTTAGTCGACAGGGGACCTGGCTACACCTTC. Translating it yields CASSLVDRGPGYTF.

The V and J genes are TRBV7-8 and TRBJ2-5, with 7 bases lining up with TRBD2. Germline CDR1 is SGHVS and CDR2 is FQNEAQ. The CDR3 has 14 residues. J lost 4 bases, V lost 5 bases, and 7 bases had no gene match. The CDR3, as DNA: TGTGCCAGCAGCACCCCGGGGGGAGGAGAGACCCAGTACTTC. Encoded protein: CASSTPGGGETQYF.

The chain combines TRBV20-1 with TRBJ1-2; tentatively, D is TRBD1 (6 bases). The CDR3 is 15 amino acids. The V gene lost 3 bases and the J gene lost 4 bases, with 18 bases spanning the gap. Germline loops: CDR1 DFQATT, CDR2 SNEGSKA (reference sequence). CDR3 nucleotide sequence: TGCAGTGCTAGTACACCCTCCACGGGGGCCTATGGCTACACCTTC. Protein sequence: CSASTPSTGAYGYTF.

CDR3 in amino acids: CASSELRGNYNEQFF. The CDR3 DNA reads TGTGCCAGCAGTGAATTGCGGGGGAACTACAATGAGCAGTTCTTC. The chain couples TRBV6-1 to TRBJ2-1; 7 bases map to TRBD2. The V and J ends lost 2 bases and 3 bases, in that order; junction bases with no gene match: 4. CDR1 and CDR2 (germline): MNHNS, SASEGT. The CDR3 has 15 residues.

The V call is TRBV7-9, the J call TRBJ1-2, with D possibly matching TRBD1 (5 bases). Trimming shortened V by 5 bases and J by 8 bases, and 15 bases separated the two germline ends. The CDR3 sequence is 13 residues long. Germline V gene lookup returns CDR1 SEHNR and CDR2 FQNEAQ (reference sequence). Here the CDR3 DNA reads TGTGCCAGCAGCCAACCGGAGGGGCACGGCTACACCTTC. Encoded protein: CASSQPEGHGYTF.

The chain combines TRBV15 with TRBJ1-5; 9 bases line up with TRBD1. Per germline, CDR1 LNHNV and CDR2 YYDKDF (reference sequence). The CDR3 spans 15 residues. The junction had 7 bases not matched to a gene; V was cut back by 3 bases and J by 7 bases. Written as DNA, the CDR3 is TGTGCCACCAGCAGTCCCGGGACAGGGTACCAGCCCCAGCATTTT. Translated, it gives CATSSPGTGYQPQHF.

On this clone: Since a much larger clone is just one base distant, this may be a read error. This same CDR3 is encoded by further DNA sequences in the sample. The V and J genes are TRBV19 and TRBJ2-1, with TRBD2 matching over 11 bases. The V segment lost 5 bases and the J segment 3 bases; nucleotides outside the gene matches: 3. There are 15 residues in the CDR3. The V gene's germline CDR1 is LNHDA and CDR2 SQIVND (reference sequence). The CDR3 DNA follows: TGTGCCAGTAGTCAGACTAGCGGGGACTACAATGAGCAGTTCTTC. Amino acids: CASSQTSGDYNEQFF.

The rearrangement links TRBV5-4 to TRBJ2-3, with a possible D match to TRBD2 (5 bases). V was trimmed by 1 base and J by 2 bases, leaving 11 bases between them. This CDR3 region has 15 residues. The germline V gene encodes CDR1 SGHNT and CDR2 YYREEE (reference sequence). CDR3 coding DNA: TGTGCCAGCAGCTTGAGCGGAACACTCACAGATACGCAGTATTTT. Translating gives CASSLSGTLTDTQYF.

CDR3 in amino acids: CASARSGRADNEQFF. CDR3 nucleotides: TGTGCCAGCGCCCGAAGCGGGAGGGCCGACAATGAGCAGTTCTTC. The chain employs TRBV2 and TRBJ2-1; 10 bases map to TRBD2. Germline-derived CDR1 and CDR2 are SNHLY and FYNNEI. This CDR3 has 15 residues. The V gene end was trimmed by 8 bases and the J gene end by 5 bases; junction bases not matched to a gene: 9.

V gene TRBV7-2 combines with J gene TRBJ1-2; D uncertain. Germline assignment: CDR1 SGHTA and CDR2 FQGNSA. V was trimmed by 3 bases and J by 3 bases, leaving 11 bases between them. The CDR3 runs to 14 residues. The CDR3 loop is CASSFVLADYGYTF. CDR3 DNA: TGTGCCAGCAGCTTTGTGCTGGCAGACTATGGCTACACCTTC.

The V and J genes are TRBV12-5 and TRBJ2-3; 12 positions match TRBD2. With V trimmed by 2 bases and J by 4 bases, 7 bases remained unmatched. The germline gives CDR1 LGHNT, CDR2 FRNRAP. The CDR3 length is 17 residues. The DNA for the CDR3 is TGTGCTAGTGGTTTGCTCACGACTAGCGGGGGTTCAGATACGCAGTATTTT. Translating it yields CASGLLTTSGGSDTQYF.

The chain carries TRBV7-9 and TRBJ2-7; 9 bases are shared with TRBD1. J lost 4 bases, V lost 0 bases, and 10 bases had no gene match. The germline V gene has CDR1 SEHNR and CDR2 FQNEAQ (reference sequence). The CDR3 spans 17 residues. The CDR3 spells CASSLALGPQGAYEQYF. The CDR3 DNA reads as TGTGCCAGCAGCTTAGCTCTTGGACCACAGGGGGCGTACGAGCAGTACTTC.

This chain connects TRBV3-1 (or the pseudogene TRBV3-2) to TRBJ1-1; the D is unclear. V was cut by 1 base and J by 0 bases, with 6 bases left in between. The germline gives CDR1 LGHDT, CDR2 YNNKEL (reference sequence). This CDR3 comprises 14 residues. Here the CDR3 DNA reads TGTGCCAGCAGCCAAGCGGTTATGAACACTGAAGCTTTCTTT. Its protein product is CASSQAVMNTEAFF.

The rearrangement joins TRBV25-1 to TRBJ1-4, with D unclear. CDR1 MGHDK and CDR2 SYGVNS come from the germline V gene. V was pared by 3 bases and J by 7 bases, with 15 bases between. The CDR3 consists of 15 residues. The CDR3 protein is CASSEVQGSVEKLFF. The CDR3 nucleotides read TGTGCCAGCAGTGAGGTCCAAGGCTCCGTTGAAAAACTGTTTTTT.

The chain employs TRBV3-1 (or the pseudogene TRBV3-2) and TRBJ1-1; D not certain. The CDR3 length is 12 residues. Trimming took 4 bases from V and 1 from J, leaving 4 bases between them. Looked up from germline, CDR1 is LGHDT and CDR2 is YNNKEL (reference sequence). The CDR3 DNA reads as TGTGCCAGCAGCCCAAAGAACACTGAAGCTTTCTTT. Protein: CASSPKNTEAFF.

The chain uses TRBV7-2 and TRBJ2-5; TRBD2 aligns across 9 bases. Germline V gene lookup returns CDR1 SGHTA and CDR2 FQGNSA. The V segment lost 5 bases and the J segment 7 bases; nucleotides outside the gene matches: 14. The CDR3 spans 16 residues. The CDR3 DNA is TGTGCCAGCAGCCGCCCCGGGACTAGCCCCTTCACGACCCAGTACTTC. This codes for CASSRPGTSPFTTQYF.

The V gene is TRBV6-1, the J gene TRBJ1-5, with unresolved D. The V end lost 3 bases, the J end lost 0 bases, and 6 bases lay between the germline ends. The CDR3 has 14 residues. Germline CDR1 reads MNHNS; CDR2 reads SASEGT. The CDR3 reads CASSEQLSNQPQHF. Written as DNA, the CDR3 is TGTGCCAGCAGTGAGCAGCTTAGCAATCAGCCCCAGCATTTT.

This clone was counted once. This sequence joins TRBV3-1 (or the pseudogene TRBV3-2) and TRBJ2-7; 7 bases match TRBD1. CDR3 size: 15 residues. The junction had 13 bases not matched to a gene; V was cut back by 2 bases and J by 9 bases. From germline, CDR1 is LGHDT and CDR2 YNNKEL (reference sequence). This chain's CDR3 is CASSQSEGAAVWQYF. CDR3 bases: TGTGCCAGCAGCCAATCAGAGGGGGCGGCCGTTTGGCAGTACTTC.

This clone was seen only once. The J gene is TRBJ1-5, the V gene TRBV15, with 7 bases fitting TRBD1. This CDR3 region has 16 residues. The ends lost 0 bases at V and 4 bases at J; junction bases unmatched: 6. CDR1 is LNHNV, CDR2 YYDKDF, per germline (reference sequence). The DNA of the CDR3 is TGTGCCACCAGCAGAGATCTAGGACAGGCAAATCAGCCCCAGCATTTT. It translates to CATSRDLGQANQPQHF.

This chain links TRBV7-9 with TRBJ2-1; D is possibly TRBD2 (6 bases). The CDR3 extends over 14 amino acids. Germline values: CDR1 SEHNR, CDR2 FQNEAQ (reference sequence). Deletions cut 5 bases from V and 4 bases from J, with 12 bases between. The CDR3 loop reads CASSPGEVYNEQFF. Here the CDR3 DNA reads TGTGCCAGCAGCCCTGGGGAGGTTTACAATGAGCAGTTCTTC.

This clone was seen only a few times. This chain joins TRBV6-5 and TRBJ1-2, with D perhaps TRBD1 (5 bases). This CDR3 has 13 amino acids. Trimming pared 6 bases from V and 0 bases from J, leaving 8 bases between. Germline loops: CDR1 MNHEY, CDR2 SVGAGI. For the CDR3, the DNA is TGTGCCAGCAGGACAGACTCTAACTATGGCTACACCTTC. Its translation is CASRTDSNYGYTF.

This rearrangement joins TRBV6-5 to TRBJ2-7; tentatively, D is TRBD1 (5 bases). With 5 bases removed from V and 2 bases from J, the gap between germline ends came to 16 bases. Looked up from germline, CDR1 is MNHEY and CDR2 is SVGAGI. This CDR3 has 15 residues. The CDR3 sequence is CASSKKGPRAYEQYF. In DNA form, the CDR3 reads TGTGCCAGCAGTAAAAAGGGGCCCAGGGCCTACGAGCAGTACTTC.